The 27 T cell receptor beta chains presented below share a single source sample, sequenced in a study of PD-L1 blockade in urothelial cancer. Measured with immunoSEQ multiplex PCR; TCRdb has only the in-frame clones, and not every one. This table has roughly 130,000 clones, 65% to 85% appearing once. Sample time point: pretreatment peripheral blood. Sample: PBMCs, taken around atezolizumab (anti-PD-L1) treatment. The source is a man aged 50-59 years with urothelial cancer.

This clone was counted between two and nine times. The chain uses TRBV2 and TRBJ1-1, with 7 positions matching TRBD1. Germline V CDR1 and CDR2: SNHLY, FYNNEI. V shed 6 bases and J 7 bases; nucleotides not matched to a gene: 5. The CDR3 spans 12 residues. The CDR3 DNA sequence: TGTGCCAGCAGCGATGGGACAGTTGAAGCTTTCTTT. Its translation is CASSDGTVEAFF. The entire variable domain, with the rest obtained from reference TRBV2 and TRBJ1-1, is as follows: EPEVTQTPSHQVTQMGQEVILRCVPISNHLYFYWYRQILGQKVEFLVSFYNNEISEKSEIFDDQFSVERPDGSNFTLKIRSTKLEDSAMYFCASSDGTVEAFFGQGTRLTVV.

This chain links TRBV28 with TRBJ2-7, with 12 bases lining up with TRBD2. The CDR3 totals 15 residues. The V and J ends lost 6 bases and 3 bases, in that order; junction bases with no gene match: 6. From germline, CDR1 is MDHEN and CDR2 SYDVKM. CDR3 DNA: TGTGCCAGCAGAAAAGGACTAGCGGGAAACTACGAGCAGTACTTC. This codes for CASRKGLAGNYEQYF.

The rearrangement links TRBV27 to TRBJ1-6; tentative D call: TRBD1 (6 bases). Per germline, CDR1 MNHEY and CDR2 SMNVEV (reference sequence). The CDR3 length is 16 residues. Deletions cut 6 bases from V and 0 bases from J, with 12 bases between. The CDR3: CASRDSLRSYNSPLHF. The CDR3 bases are TGTGCCAGCAGGGACAGCCTGCGCTCCTATAATTCACCCCTCCACTTT.

V is TRBV6-6 and J is TRBJ2-5, with 14 bases lining up with TRBD2. CDR3 size: 15 residues. Losses at the gene ends were 4 bases for V and 4 bases for J; bases not matched to a gene: 2. The germline CDR1 and CDR2 sequences are MNHNY and SVGAGI (reference sequence). This chain's CDR3 is CASSLTSGRGETQYF. The CDR3 DNA is TGTGCCAGCAGTTTGACTAGCGGGAGGGGAGAGACCCAGTACTTC.

The gene calls are TRBV19 and TRBJ2-6; D is perhaps TRBD1 (5 bases). The CDR3 runs 15 residues. In germline, CDR1 is LNHDA, CDR2 SQIVND (reference sequence). Deletions cut 3 bases from V and 2 bases from J, with 8 bases between. CDR3 bases: TGTGCCAGTAGTATGGGCAGGGCTGGGGCCAACGTCCTGACTTTC. It translates to CASSMGRAGANVLTF.

The genes are TRBV27 and TRBJ2-7; 8 nucleotides agree with TRBD2. After removal of 10 bases from V and 3 bases from J, the junction contained 11 bases not matched to a gene. CDR1 MNHEY and CDR2 SMNVEV come from the germline V gene (reference sequence). The CDR3 covers 14 residues. The CDR3 reads CATVQLAEYYEQYF. DNA for the CDR3: TGTGCCACCGTACAACTAGCGGAGTACTACGAGCAGTACTTC.

CDR3 in amino acids: CAISEGLAGGAEQYF. In nucleotides, the CDR3 is TGTGCCATCAGTGAGGGACTAGCGGGAGGAGCCGAGCAGTACTTC. The V and J genes are TRBV10-3 and TRBJ2-7; 14 bases map to TRBD2. The CDR3 consists of 15 residues. Germline CDR1 and CDR2: ENHRY and SYGVKD. Unmatched junction bases numbered 3, after V lost 2 bases and J lost 6 bases.

The chain carries TRBV27 and TRBJ1-4, with D perhaps TRBD1 (5 bases). Germline CDR1 MNHEY, CDR2 SMNVEV (reference sequence). This CDR3 is 18 amino acids long. Trimming took 8 bases from V and 6 from J, leaving 28 bases between them. CDR3 protein: CASGGGWMEPRRYEKLFF. The CDR3 DNA reads TGTGCCAGCGGGGGGGGGTGGATGGAACCCAGACGGTATGAAAAACTGTTTTTT. The entire variable domain, with the rest obtained from reference TRBV27 and TRBJ1-4, is as follows: EAQVTQNPRYLITVTGKKLTVTCSQNMNHEYMSWYRQDPGLGLRQIYYSMNVEVTDKGDVPEGYKVSRKEKRNFPLILESPSPNQTSLYFCASGGGWMEPRRYEKLFFGSGTQLSVL.

This chain uses TRBV20-1 with TRBJ2-5; D gene uncertain. Deletions cut 6 bases from V and 5 bases from J, with 10 bases between. CDR3 length: 11 residues. Germline V gene lookup returns CDR1 DFQATT and CDR2 SNEGSKA (reference sequence). The CDR3 sequence is CSAQLSETQYF. DNA for the CDR3: TGCAGTGCCCAACTTTCCGAGACCCAGTACTTC.

The chain joins TRBV30 to TRBJ1-6; D gene unclear. This CDR3 spans 12 amino acids. The ends were cut back, 4 bases at V and 15 bases at J, with 16 bases in the middle. Germline V CDR1 and CDR2: GTSNPN, SVGIG (reference sequence). The CDR3 sequence: CAWNLGGMLLHF. The CDR3 DNA reads TGTGCCTGGAATCTTGGAGGGATGCTCCTCCACTTT. Drawing the rest from reference TRBV30 and TRBJ1-6, the complete variable domain is SQTIHQWPATLVQPVGSPLSLECTVEGTSNPNLYWYRQAAGRGLQLLFYSVGIGQISSEVPQNLSASRPQDRQFILSSKKLLLSDSGFYLCAWNLGGMLLHFGNGTRLTVT.

In DNA, the CDR3 is TGTGCCAGTGCCCAGGGGATCCCCTACGAGCAGTACTTC. As protein: CASAQGIPYEQYF. The J gene is TRBJ2-7, the V gene TRBV19, with D perhaps matching TRBD1 (6 bases). The CDR3 spans 13 residues. The ends were cut back, 8 bases at V and 2 bases at J, with 13 bases in the middle. In germline, CDR1 is LNHDA, CDR2 SQIVND (reference sequence).

The gene calls are TRBV30 and TRBJ1-1; 8 bases are shared with TRBD1. V shed 3 bases, J shed 2 bases, and the junction held 2 bases outside the gene matches. The CDR3 sequence is 13 residues long. In germline, CDR1 is GTSNPN, CDR2 SVGIG (reference sequence). The CDR3: CAWRTGGNTEAFF. The DNA of the CDR3 is TGTGCCTGGAGAACAGGGGGAAACACTGAAGCTTTCTTT.

This chain connects TRBV9 to TRBJ2-1, with TRBD1 identical over 8 bases. The CDR3 loop spans 15 amino acids. With 0 bases clipped from V and 7 bases from J, the junction kept 6 bases outside the gene matches. Per the germline V gene, CDR1 is SGDLS and CDR2 is YYNGEE. CDR3 in amino acids: CASSVVAGGWNEQFF. CDR3 sequence (DNA): TGTGCCAGCAGCGTAGTGGCAGGGGGCTGGAATGAGCAGTTCTTC.

This clone showed up just once. The germline gene is not matched at one end of the junction; a read error may be the cause. This chain links TRBV5-1 with TRBJ1-4; D is ambiguous. Germline V gives CDR1 SGHRS, CDR2 YFSETQ. The CDR3 extends over 15 amino acids. CDR3 in DNA: TGCGCCAGCAGCTTGGGGCGGGCTACTAAAGAAAAACTGTTTTTT. Protein product: CASSLGRATKEKLFF.

This chain joins TRBV6-5 and TRBJ2-1; D not certain. This CDR3 region has 11 residues. Germline CDR1 and CDR2: MNHEY and SVGAGI. Trimming took 5 bases from V and 8 from J, leaving 7 bases between them. The CDR3, as DNA: TGTGCCAGCAGTCTATACCATGAGCAGTTCTTC. Amino acids: CASSLYHEQFF.

J is TRBJ1-1 and V is TRBV18; a possible D gene is TRBD1 (6 bases). Trimming stripped 7 bases from V and 4 bases from J, with 19 bases between. Germline CDR1 KGHSH, CDR2 LQKENI. The CDR3 is 15 amino acids. CDR3 coding DNA: TGTGCCAGCTTCGCGGACCGAACAGGGTTCACTGAAGCTTTCTTT. This encodes CASFADRTGFTEAFF.

This chain links TRBV28 with TRBJ2-3; 11 bases agree with TRBD2. Germline V gene lookup returns CDR1 MDHEN and CDR2 SYDVKM. The CDR3 sequence is 15 residues long. Unmatched junction bases numbered 5, after V lost 6 bases and J lost 3 bases. The CDR3: CASRVAGGRTDTQYF. The CDR3 region has the DNA TGTGCCAGCAGGGTAGCGGGAGGGCGGACAGATACGCAGTATTTT. The complete variable domain, with remaining parts taken from reference TRBV28 and TRBJ2-3, reads DVKVTQSSRYLVKRTGEKVFLECVQDMDHENMFWYRQDPGLGLRLIYFSYDVKMKEKGDIPEGYSVSREKKERFSLILESASTNQTSMYLCASRVAGGRTDTQYFGPGTRLTVL.

The gene calls are TRBV7-2 and TRBJ1-3; D unresolved. The germline V and J ends were trimmed by 1 base and 0 bases, with 4 bases remaining between them. This CDR3 has 14 residues. Germline V gene sequence: CDR1 SGHTA, CDR2 FQGNSA. The CDR3 spells CASSLGPSGNTIYF. DNA for the CDR3: TGTGCCAGCAGCTTAGGGCCCTCTGGAAACACCATATATTTT.

The chain joins TRBV9 to TRBJ2-5, with D possibly TRBD2 on 5 matching bases. V was trimmed by 0 bases and J by 5 bases, leaving 14 bases between them. Germline values: CDR1 SGDLS, CDR2 YYNGEE. CDR3 length equals 15 residues. The CDR3 is CASSVEPLTGETQYF. CDR3 in DNA: TGTGCCAGCAGCGTAGAACCGCTGACGGGGGAGACCCAGTACTTC. The whole variable domain, filled in from reference TRBV9 and TRBJ2-5, reads DSGVTQTPKHLITATGQRVTLRCSPRSGDLSVYWYQQSLDQGLQFLIQYYNGEERAKGNILERFSAQQFPDLHSELNLSSLELGDSALYFCASSVEPLTGETQYFGPGTRLLVL.

The chain links TRBV4-1 to TRBJ2-5, with 10 positions matching TRBD1. The germline CDR1 and CDR2 sequences are MGHRA and YSYEKL. The CDR3 has 16 residues. V shed 1 base, J shed 5 bases, and the junction held 7 bases outside the gene matches. CDR3 sequence (DNA): TGCGCCAGCAGCCAAGGCGACAGGGGGCTGGGTGAGACCCAGTACTTC. Translating gives CASSQGDRGLGETQYF.

This clone was found a few times. At one boundary the junction diverges from the germline segment, which might be a read error. The rearrangement joins TRBV11-2 to TRBJ1-1, with 9 bases fitting TRBD1. Germline V CDR1 and CDR2: SGHAT, FQNNGV. CDR3 length: 12 residues. CDR3: CASSLGGTGLYF. CDR3 in DNA: TGTGCCAGCAGCTTGGGTGGGACAGGGTTGTACTTT.

The chain joins TRBV6-5 to TRBJ2-3; TRBD2 is a possible D gene (5 bases). CDR1 and CDR2 from the germline V gene are MNHEY and SVGAGI. The CDR3 has 16 amino acids. Trimming stripped 0 bases from V and 6 bases from J, with 16 bases between. This CDR3 is CASSYSARTPWDTQYF. The CDR3 nucleotides read TGTGCCAGCAGTTACTCCGCTCGGACTCCGTGGGATACGCAGTATTTT.

In nucleotides, the CDR3 is TGTGCCAGCAGCCCCAGGGCCGGGGCCAACGTCCTGACTTTC. Amino acids: CASSPRAGANVLTF. The rearrangement uses TRBV11-2 and TRBJ2-6, with a possible D match to TRBD1 (5 bases). The CDR3 sequence is 14 residues long. V lost 5 bases, J lost 4 bases, and 9 bases lay in between. Germline CDR1 reads SGHAT; CDR2 reads FQNNGV.

This clone has just one count. This rearrangement joins TRBV28 to TRBJ2-4; TRBD1 might be the D (5 bases). The germline V and J ends were trimmed by 6 bases and 2 bases, with 8 bases remaining between them. Germline assignment: CDR1 MDHEN and CDR2 SYDVKM. The CDR3 sequence is 13 residues long. CDR3 bases: TGTGCCAGCAGAGGGGTAACCAAAAACATTCAGTACTTC. It encodes CASRGVTKNIQYF.

The table lists this clone with many counts. J is TRBJ2-7 and V is TRBV14; D possibly corresponds to TRBD2 (6 bases). The CDR3 has 15 residues. Germline-derived CDR1 and CDR2 are SGHDN and FVKESK. Trimming left V 6 bases short and J 5 bases short, with 20 bases between. This CDR3 is CASSKSAGFSNEQYF. The CDR3, as DNA: TGTGCCAGCAGTAAGTCGGCGGGGTTTAGCAACGAGCAGTACTTC. The variable domain in full, with the rest retrieved from reference TRBV14 and TRBJ2-7, is EAGVTQFPSHSVIEKGQTVTLRCDPISGHDNLYWYRRVMGKEIKFLLHFVKESKQDESGMPNNRFLAERTGGTYSTLKVQPAELEDSGVYFCASSKSAGFSNEQYFGPGTRLTVT.

The V gene is TRBV19, the J gene TRBJ2-1, with D maybe TRBD2 (5 bases). Trimming cost V 3 bases and J 0 bases, with 9 bases left between them. Germline CDR1 reads LNHDA; CDR2 reads SQIVND (reference sequence). The CDR3 runs to 15 residues. As DNA, the CDR3 is TGTGCCAGTAGTATTTCGCGGGCCTCCTACAATGAGCAGTTCTTC. The encoded protein is CASSISRASYNEQFF.

The CDR3 DNA follows: TGTGCCAGCAGTTACGAGGGGACAGGAAACACCATATATTTT. Its translation: CASSYEGTGNTIYF. This chain joins TRBV6-6 and TRBJ1-3, with D possibly matching TRBD1 (6 bases). Germline V CDR1 and CDR2: MNHNY, SVGAGI (reference sequence). CDR3 length: 14 amino acids. V was trimmed by 2 bases and J by 4 bases, leaving 9 bases between them.